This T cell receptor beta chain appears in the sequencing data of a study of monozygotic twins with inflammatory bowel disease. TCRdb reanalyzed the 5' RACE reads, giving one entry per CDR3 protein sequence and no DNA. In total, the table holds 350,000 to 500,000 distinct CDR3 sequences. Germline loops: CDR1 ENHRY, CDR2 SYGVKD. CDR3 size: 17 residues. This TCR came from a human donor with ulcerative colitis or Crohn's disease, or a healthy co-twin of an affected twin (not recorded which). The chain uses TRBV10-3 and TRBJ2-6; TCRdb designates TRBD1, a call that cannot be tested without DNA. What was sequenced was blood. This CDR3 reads CAISERGRGSGANVLTF.